This record covers a single TCR beta chain. The antigen it recognizes is unknown. Base qualities are not provided; no much larger clone lies one nucleotide away. Donors formed part of the validation cohort, which comprised over a hundred subjects and was distinct from the first cohort of under 800 subjects. These data come from a study of cytomegalovirus exposure and HLA in healthy donors (dated by TCRdb to 2015 to 2018). Concerning the study at large: According to a later analysis, the roughly 130 validation repertoires were produced on the same platform as the 666 repertoires of the first cohort. The study aimed to test whether cataloging public T cell receptors could reveal signatures of past pathogen exposure. Besides the first cohort of roughly 700 subjects, a separate validation cohort made up of about 120 different subjects was used. High-throughput TCR immunosequencing, statistical association of individual TCRs with disease status, and machine learning were combined to predict cytomegalovirus infection status.

Between the V and J ends, shortened by 4 bases and 0 bases respectively, the junction contains 10 bases. For CDR1 and CDR2, the germline V gene lists SNHLY and FYNNEI. From cysteine to phenylalanine, the CDR3 is 15 amino acids long. Only the CDR3 region is kept as DNA, spanning 45 bases read in frame from base 1. Libraries came from the immunoSEQ multiplex PCR assay. In the paper's pipeline: A statistical classification framework was developed to diagnose cytomegalovirus status using the catalog of TCR beta chain sequences. TCRdb provides this immuneACCESS table in a form limited to in-frame rearrangements. Some clones are lacking; in checked studies, under half of them reflect an unresolved V gene, and why the rest are absent is not known. V and J calls plus clone size are reproduced from that table; the DNA served to infer D and trimming. The sample contains 50,000 to 65,000 clones, 96% of them found a single time. Together, the top ten hold under 1.5% of the sample.

What the work shows at the level of the full study, not this receptor alone: The validation cohort had no HLA typing available for a later analysis, so co-occurrence within that cohort was assessed over all 110 or so repertoires. A few of the identified cytomegalovirus-associated TCR beta chains were confirmed in vitro to be specific for cytomegalovirus antigens. In a later analysis, TCRs clustered in the first cohort were found to also tend to co-occur in the roughly 120 validation repertoires, with roughly 93% of cluster scores above 0. While some public TCRs were present in many individuals, most TCR sequences turned up only very rarely across donors. It was suggested by the authors that the approach could potentially be generalized to other disease states and immunological phenotypes. The classifier was reported to diagnose cytomegalovirus status with high specificity and sensitivity in both the original and validation cohorts. A total of roughly 160 TCR beta chains were listed by the study as associated with cytomegalovirus.

Sequencing was carried out using PBMCs. The receptor chain draws on TRBV2 and TRBJ1-5, and perhaps TRBD1 as D gene, on 5 matching bases. The TCR comes from a woman aged 18-29 years in good health and CMV-seronegative. The sequence in DNA is TGTGCCAGCAGTGGAAGACAGTATAGCAATCAGCCCCAGCATTTT. Translated, it gives CASSGRQYSNQPQHF.